This T cell receptor (beta chain) was captured by sequencing in a study of immune characterization of retroperitoneal liposarcoma. Trimming stripped 1 base from V and 4 bases from J, with 11 bases between. CDR3 size: 15 residues. TCRdb itself ran the PCR reads through MiXCR, one entry per CDR3 protein. The sample holds several thousand distinct CDR3 sequences, approximately 40% seen once. The rearrangement uses TRBV12-3 or TRBV12-4 and TRBJ2-1; D might be TRBD1 or TRBD2, each matching 5 bases. Sequences were obtained from tumor tissue. This receptor was obtained from a male donor with retroperitoneal liposarcoma. The CDR3 region has the DNA TGTGCCAGCAGTTTAGATGGGACGGGTTACAATGAGCAGTTCTTC. It is translated as CASSLDGTGYNEQFF.